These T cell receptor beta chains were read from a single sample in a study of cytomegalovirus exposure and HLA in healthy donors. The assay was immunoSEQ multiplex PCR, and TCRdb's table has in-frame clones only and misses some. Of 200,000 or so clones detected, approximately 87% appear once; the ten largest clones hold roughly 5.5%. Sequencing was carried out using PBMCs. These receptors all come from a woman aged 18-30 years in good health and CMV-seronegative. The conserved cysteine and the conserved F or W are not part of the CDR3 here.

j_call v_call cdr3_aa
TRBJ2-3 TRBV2 ASSLDTDTQY
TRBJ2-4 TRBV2 ASSGIAKNIQY
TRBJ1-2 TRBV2 ASSPGGNNYGYT
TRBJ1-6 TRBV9 ASSTSGVSGWSPLH
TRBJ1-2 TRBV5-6 ASSPLGPVRSGYT
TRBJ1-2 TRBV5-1 ASSLAGQGDGYT
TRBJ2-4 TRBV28 ASSPPGLAGWAKNIQY
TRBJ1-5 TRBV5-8 ASSPDAGFNQPQH
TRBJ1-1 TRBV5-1 ASSARGGDTEAF
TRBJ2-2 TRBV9 ASSIEQITGELF
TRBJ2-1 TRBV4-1 ASSHLGLAGERGRGGNEQF
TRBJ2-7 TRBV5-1 ASSPIPGQDYEQY
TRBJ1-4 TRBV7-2 ASSLMASTNEKLF
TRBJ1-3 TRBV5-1 ASSSEPGASGNTIY
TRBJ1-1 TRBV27 ASSLSSFTEAF
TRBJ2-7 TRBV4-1 ASSQAGTIYEQY
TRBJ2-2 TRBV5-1 ASSSSGHKSGELF
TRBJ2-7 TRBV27 ASASGGSYEQY
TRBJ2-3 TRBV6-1 ASSEAGGDTDTQY
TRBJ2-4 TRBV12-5 ASGLVPGVLAKNIQY
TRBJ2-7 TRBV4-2 ASSLQRGTGAYEQY
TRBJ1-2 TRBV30 ASTVVRGGYT
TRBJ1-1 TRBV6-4 ASSRDRNTSAEAF
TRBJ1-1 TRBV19 ASSIDLRGLNTEAF
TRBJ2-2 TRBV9 ASSASGRAGELF
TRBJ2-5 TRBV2 ASSEQARSSETQY
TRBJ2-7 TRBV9 ASSALLGGFEQY
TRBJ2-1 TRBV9 ASSEDGWRYNEQF
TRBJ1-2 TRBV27 ASSLGPGGGVYGYT
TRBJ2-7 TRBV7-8 ASSLERSSYEQY
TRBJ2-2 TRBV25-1 ASRHPGTIGELF
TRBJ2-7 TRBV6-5 ASSLDRLFYEQY
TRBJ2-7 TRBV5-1 ASSSGESPYEQY
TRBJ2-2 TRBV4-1 ASSPRDGGGGELF
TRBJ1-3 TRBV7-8 ASSLAATGVSGNTIY
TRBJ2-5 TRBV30 AWMPSGRRAQETQY